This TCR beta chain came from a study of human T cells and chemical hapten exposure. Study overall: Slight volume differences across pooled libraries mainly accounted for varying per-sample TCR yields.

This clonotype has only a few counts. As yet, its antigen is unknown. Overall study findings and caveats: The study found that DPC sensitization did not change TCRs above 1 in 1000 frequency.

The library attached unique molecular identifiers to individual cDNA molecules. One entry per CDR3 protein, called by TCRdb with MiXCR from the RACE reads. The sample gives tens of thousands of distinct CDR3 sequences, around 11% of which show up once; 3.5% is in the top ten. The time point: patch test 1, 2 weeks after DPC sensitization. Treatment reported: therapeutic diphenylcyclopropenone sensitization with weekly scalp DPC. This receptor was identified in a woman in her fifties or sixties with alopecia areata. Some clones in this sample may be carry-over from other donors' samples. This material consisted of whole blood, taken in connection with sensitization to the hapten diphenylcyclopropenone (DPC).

Written as DNA, the CDR3 is TGTGCCAGCAGTGATCAGGGGAGAGGCTACACCTTC. Protein sequence: CASSDQGRGYTF. The genes are TRBV6-1 and TRBJ1-2; perhaps TRBD1 as D (6 bases). The CDR3 sequence is 12 residues long. Looked up from germline, CDR1 is MNHNS and CDR2 is SASEGT. Deletions cut 3 bases from V and 8 bases from J, with 10 bases between.